This TCR beta chain was sequenced for a study of memory CD4+ T cells and cytomegalovirus serostatus. Study in general: Donors were healthy Belgian adults, about ten CMV seropositive and about two dozen seronegative. Study-wide findings and caveats: The CMV-associated TCR signature appears largely within the CD4+ memory repertoire. A US-trained random forest predicted CMV serostatus with median AUC around 0.9.

The sort gate was single viable CD3+CD4+CD8-CD45RO+ cells for memory CD4+ T cells. Total CD4+ T cells were enriched by CD4 positive selection. Generated by immunoSEQ multiplex PCR, the TCRdb table keeps only in-frame clones and is missing some. The sample contains some 41,000 clones, 76% of which appear only once. On this clone: Its antigen is as yet unknown.

Trimming stripped 1 base from V and 6 bases from J, with 7 bases between. The CDR3 loop spans 13 amino acids. CDR1 and CDR2 from the germline V gene are SGHAT and FQNNGV. The V gene is TRBV11-2, the J gene TRBJ2-1, with no clear D. This sequence was found in an adult in good health and CMV-seronegative. Material: memory CD4+ T cells from blood. This CDR3 is CASSLGLVNEQFF. The CDR3 region has the DNA TGTGCCAGCAGCTTAGGGCTAGTCAATGAGCAGTTCTTC. The complete variable domain, with remaining parts taken from reference TRBV11-2 and TRBJ2-1, reads EAGVAQSPRYKIIEKRQSVAFWCNPISGHATLYWYQQILGQGPKLLIQFQNNGVVDDSQLPKDRFSAERLKGVDSTLKIQPAKLEDSAVYLCASSLGLVNEQFFGPGTRLTVL.